These T cell receptor beta chains were read from a single sample in a study of T-cell memory formation after mild COVID-19. TCRdb redid the calling of the 5' RACE reads with MiXCR, one entry per CDR3 protein. The data hold 50,000 to 70,000 distinct CDR3 sequences, with 12% observed a single time. The sequenced sample consisted of PBMCs or a T cell subset sorted from them (not recorded which). The receptors originated from a man younger than 35 who had mild COVID-19 (a few samples of this study predate the infection). Cell type and time point are not known. Both conserved end residues are trimmed from each CDR3. A D gene is named only where the DNA matches it firmly.

>-|TRBV20-1
SASEWASGQETQY
>-|TRBV2
ATTRGSTDTQY
>TRBD1|TRBV20-1
SAWRTGTYGYT
>-|TRBV27
ATGSANTGELF
>-|TRBV6-2/TRBV6-3
ASSAGTVTYEQY
>-|TRBV7-2
ASTLGPGGGNEQY
>-|TRBV28
ASRPFDGEIKPLH
>TRBD1|TRBV27
TSSLGTGANTEAF
>-|TRBV12-3/TRBV12-4
ASSLAYAAALH
>-|TRBV20-1
SARDHLASSAGPY
>-|TRBV20-1
SARRGYEQY
>-|TRBV5-5
ASSLLRAHEQF
>TRBD1|TRBV6-5
ASSPTGTGTGELF
>TRBD2|TRBV5-1
ASRRSVAGHGGETQY
>TRBD1|TRBV20-1
SASALRDRVTYEQY
>TRBD1|TRBV9
ASSVGTGGITEAF
>-|TRBV24-1
ATSDYSRGTQY
>-|TRBV9
ASSVAPVGSEQY
>-|TRBV10-3
AISGTVNTEAF
>-|TRBV6-5
ASSYSSKNYGYT
>-|TRBV5-1
ASSPNSGANVLT
>-|TRBV7-9
ASSLPGSSVEQY
>TRBD2|TRBV6-2/TRBV6-3
ASAGTSGGYNEQF
>TRBD1|TRBV24-1
ATSPGGFYNEQF
>TRBD1|TRBV6-5
ASRLRDRYSYEQY
>TRBD2|TRBV28
ASSPRLAGAGHEQF
>TRBD2|TRBV12-3/TRBV12-4
ASSTTDGLAGGYEQY
>TRBD2|TRBV7-6
ASSLTAGAPYSYNEQF
>-|TRBV4-1
ASSQVAGRAF
>-|TRBV12-3/TRBV12-4
AGRPSGTDTQY
>TRBD1|TRBV11-2
ASSLEGGLKVDTQY
>-|TRBV5-6
ASSFSWRGKNTEAF
>-|TRBV20-1
SARRTTAPDTQY
>-|TRBV15
ATSRDEASGANVLT
>-|TRBV2
ASSATEETQY
>TRBD2|TRBV3-1
ASSQGATSGGEETQY
>TRBD2|TRBV7-2
ASSLSGGHSYEQY
>-|TRBV3-1
ASSQEGGTYEQY
>-|TRBV4-3
ASSQNVGGGRLGYT
>-|TRBV11-2
ASSLIQWGANYGYT
>-|TRBV7-9
ASSLPILNWVPEAF